This T cell receptor beta chain is drawn from a study of blood T cell repertoires in COVID-19 (dated by TCRdb to about 2020). For the wider study: Samples covering the acute and convalescent phases of COVID-19 were provided by collaborators in the United States, Italy and Spain. The material from the prospective study consisted of cDNA or gDNA derived from T cells, B-cell-depleted T cells, or PBMCs. Subjects who had been exposed to COVID-19, were actively infected with it, or had recovered from it provided the deeply sampled blood TCRbeta repertoires that made up the dataset. The repertoires were released in a freely available public database meant as a resource for research on the immune response to SARS-CoV-2. Samples were obtained from the ongoing ImmuneRACE study (first 160 participants) and from over 1,000 subjects provided by 6 global collaborators. A de-identified subject ID, COVID-19 status, age in years and sex were almost always included in the sample metadata. HLA class I and class II types, where available, came from metadata supplied by the sample provider rather than from assay-based typing.

With respect to this clone: What antigen it recognizes has not been identified. No qualities accompany the bases; no much larger clone lies one base away.

The immunoSEQ Assay, a bias-controlled multiplex PCR, was used to amplify TCRbeta CDR3 regions from genomic DNA. On the authors' methods: Nucleated cell counts per sample were estimated from amplification of reference gene primers within the assay. Sequence reads were collapsed and filtered to measure the absolute abundance of every unique TCRbeta CDR3 rearrangement. For each sample, productive Simpson clonality was calculated by taking the square root of Simpson's diversity index across productive rearrangements. This is the immuneACCESS table as TCRdb keeps it, with only in-frame sequences that have V and J called. A part of the clones is gone; compared with another copy, unresolved V genes explain less than half, and the rest is unexplained. The DNA was the basis for D and trimming; V, J and clone size are from that table. The sample profile shows 350,000 to 450,000 clones; about 89% of them were found once. The biggest ten clones account for 0.95% to 1.5% of the sample.

V and J are truncated by 4 bases and 2 bases respectively, leaving an intervening sequence of 13 bases. Reading from cysteine to phenylalanine, the CDR3 counts 15 amino acids. The read is trimmed to its CDR3 DNA, 45 bases read in frame from base 1. The germline V gene supplies CDR1 SGDLS and CDR2 YYNGEE. Each collaborating institution followed its own protocols to collect whole blood in K2EDTA tubes. For TCRbeta analysis, collaborators shipped samples as frozen whole blood, isolated PBMCs, or DNA extracted from either of those sample types. Broad study findings and their caveats: Clinical and demographic metadata were provided uncurated, with the amount varying by source and participant.

The sequence was obtained from a man aged 35-49 years with acute or convalescent COVID-19. The rearranged chain carries TRBV9 and TRBJ1-3; the D gene is not confidently resolved. Sequencing used peripheral blood. The DNA sequence reads TGTGCCAGCAGCCGATACGGGAGGCCTGGAAACACCATATATTTT. Its product reads: CASSRYGRPGNTIYF.